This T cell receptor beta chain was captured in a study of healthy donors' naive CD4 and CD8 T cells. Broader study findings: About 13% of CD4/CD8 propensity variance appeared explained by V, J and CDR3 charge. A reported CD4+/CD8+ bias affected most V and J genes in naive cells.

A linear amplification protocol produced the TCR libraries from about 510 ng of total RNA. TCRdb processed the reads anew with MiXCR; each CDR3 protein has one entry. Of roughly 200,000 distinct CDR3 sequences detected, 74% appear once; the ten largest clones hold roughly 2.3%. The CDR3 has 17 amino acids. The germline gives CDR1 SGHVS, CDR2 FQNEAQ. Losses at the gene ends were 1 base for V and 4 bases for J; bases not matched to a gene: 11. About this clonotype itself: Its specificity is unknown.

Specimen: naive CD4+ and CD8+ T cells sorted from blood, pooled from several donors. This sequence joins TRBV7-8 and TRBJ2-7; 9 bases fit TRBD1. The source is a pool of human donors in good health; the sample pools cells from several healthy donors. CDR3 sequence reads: CASSLVPYPDRGYEQYF. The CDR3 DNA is TGTGCCAGCAGCTTAGTCCCCTACCCGGACAGGGGATACGAGCAGTACTTC.